Listed below are T cell receptor beta chains from one sample, sequenced in a study of OX40 agonist ivuxolimab in advanced cancers. Clones were read by immunoSEQ multiplex PCR, and TCRdb kept only the in-frame ones, dropping some. In the table there are roughly 10,000 clones, approximately 66% of which are singletons. The source was CD4+ or CD8+ T cells sorted from blood, collected in a trial of the OX40 agonist ivuxolimab. These receptors were collected from an adult with an advanced solid tumor such as melanoma, head and neck, liver or kidney cancer. CDR3s include the opening cysteine and the closing phenylalanine or tryptophan. A D gene is named only where the DNA matches it firmly. Clone size appears in some rows only: once, few, many, or a class for an expanded clone.

CDR3 DNA: TGTGCCAGCAGCTTCGGGGAGGATCAGCCCCAGCATTTT
CDR3 protein: CASSFGEDQPQHF
V gene: TRBV5-6
clone size: -
J gene: TRBJ1-5
D gene: -

CDR3 DNA: TGTGCCAGCAGTGAGCTGACAGGGTCCAATCAGCCCCAGCATTTT
CDR3 protein: CASSELTGSNQPQHF
V gene: TRBV6-1
clone size: -
J gene: TRBJ1-5
D gene: TRBD1

CDR3 DNA: TGTGCCAGCAGCGCCTCGGGACTAGCGGGAGAGACCCAGTACTTC
CDR3 protein: CASSASGLAGETQYF
V gene: TRBV7-3
clone size: -
J gene: TRBJ2-5
D gene: TRBD2

CDR3 DNA: TGTGCCAGCAGCGGGACAGGGGGCACAACCGAGACCCAGTACTTC
CDR3 protein: CASSGTGGTTETQYF
V gene: TRBV2
clone size: -
J gene: TRBJ2-5
D gene: TRBD1

CDR3 DNA: TGTGCCAGCAGTCCATTCGCGGGATCCGGGGAGCTGTTTTTT
CDR3 protein: CASSPFAGSGELFF
V gene: TRBV27
clone size: -
J gene: TRBJ2-2
D gene: -

CDR3 DNA: TGTGCCAGCAGCACTTCTAGCGGGGGGGCCGGAGAGACCCAGTACTTC
CDR3 protein: CASSTSSGGAGETQYF
V gene: TRBV7-8
clone size: once
J gene: TRBJ2-5
D gene: TRBD2

CDR3 DNA: TGTGCCAGCAGTTCAGGGGGCAATCAGCCCCAGCATTTT
CDR3 protein: CASSSGGNQPQHF
V gene: TRBV6-6
clone size: -
J gene: TRBJ1-5
D gene: -

CDR3 DNA: TGTGCCATCAGCATGAGCCCAAGCGGGGGAAGTTACAATGAGCAGTTCTTC
CDR3 protein: CAISMSPSGGSYNEQFF
V gene: TRBV10-3
clone size: -
J gene: TRBJ2-1
D gene: TRBD2

CDR3 DNA: TGTGCCAGAATCGACAGTTTCACTCCCTACGAGCAGTACTTC
CDR3 protein: CARIDSFTPYEQYF
V gene: TRBV6-4
clone size: few
J gene: TRBJ2-7
D gene: -

CDR3 DNA: TGTGCCAGCAGACCCAGGGAGTATAGCAATCAGCCCCAGCATTTT
CDR3 protein: CASRPREYSNQPQHF
V gene: TRBV5-6
clone size: few
J gene: TRBJ1-5
D gene: -

CDR3 DNA: TGTGCCAGCAGTTTATTCGTTGCGGGGAACACAGATACGCAGTATTTT
CDR3 protein: CASSLFVAGNTDTQYF
V gene: TRBV27
clone size: few
J gene: TRBJ2-3
D gene: -

CDR3 DNA: TGTGCCATCAGTGAGGACAGGGGGGGGACCACTGAAGCTTTCTTT
CDR3 protein: CAISEDRGGTTEAFF
V gene: TRBV10-3
clone size: medium-sized
J gene: TRBJ1-1
D gene: TRBD1

CDR3 DNA: TGTGCCAGTAGTATAGCCACTAGCGGGAGGAATGAGCAGTTCTTC
CDR3 protein: CASSIATSGRNEQFF
V gene: TRBV19
clone size: few
J gene: TRBJ2-1
D gene: TRBD2

CDR3 DNA: TGTGCCAGCAGTTTAGACGGATCTGAAGCTTTCTTT
CDR3 protein: CASSLDGSEAFF
V gene: TRBV28
clone size: -
J gene: TRBJ1-1
D gene: -

CDR3 DNA: TGTGCCAGCAGTTGGATGCGAGAAAAATCCTACGAGCAGTACTTC
CDR3 protein: CASSWMREKSYEQYF
V gene: TRBV6-1
clone size: -
J gene: TRBJ2-7
D gene: -

CDR3 DNA: TGTGCCAGCAGTAACGGGAGACTTACCTACAATGAGCAGTTCTTC
CDR3 protein: CASSNGRLTYNEQFF
V gene: TRBV2
clone size: -
J gene: TRBJ2-1
D gene: -

CDR3 DNA: TGTGCCAGCGGACAGGGCACAGATACGCAGTATTTT
CDR3 protein: CASGQGTDTQYF
V gene: TRBV19
clone size: medium-sized
J gene: TRBJ2-3
D gene: TRBD1

CDR3 DNA: TGCGCCAGCAGCGCAGGGACGGCGTACGAGCAGTACTTC
CDR3 protein: CASSAGTAYEQYF
V gene: TRBV5-1
clone size: -
J gene: TRBJ2-7
D gene: -

CDR3 DNA: TGCGCCAGCAGTGCACAGGTAGGGGTTGGCTACGAGCAGTACTTC
CDR3 protein: CASSAQVGVGYEQYF
V gene: TRBV10-1
clone size: -
J gene: TRBJ2-7
D gene: -

CDR3 DNA: TGCGCCAGCAGCCTTCGGTTAGAGAACTACGAGCAGTACTTC
CDR3 protein: CASSLRLENYEQYF
V gene: TRBV5-1
clone size: -
J gene: TRBJ2-7
D gene: -

CDR3 DNA: TGTGCCAGCAGCTTAACTGGCAATGAGCAGTTCTTC
CDR3 protein: CASSLTGNEQFF
V gene: TRBV7-3
clone size: -
J gene: TRBJ2-1
D gene: -

CDR3 DNA: TGTGCCAGCAGTCACCGGGACAGGGGGCTTGACTATGGCTACACCTTC
CDR3 protein: CASSHRDRGLDYGYTF
V gene: TRBV28
clone size: once
J gene: TRBJ1-2
D gene: TRBD1

CDR3 DNA: TGTGCCAGCAGTTTTGGGCAGGGGATAAGGGAGCAGTACTTC
CDR3 protein: CASSFGQGIREQYF
V gene: TRBV28
clone size: -
J gene: TRBJ2-7
D gene: -

CDR3 DNA: TGTGCCAGTAGTGATTCATACCGCCCGCTCTTC
CDR3 protein: CASSDSYRPLF
V gene: TRBV19
clone size: large
J gene: TRBJ2-1
D gene: -

CDR3 DNA: TGTGCCAGCAGCTTGCGGGTATTACTGAACACTGAAGCTTTCTTT
CDR3 protein: CASSLRVLLNTEAFF
V gene: TRBV5-6
clone size: -
J gene: TRBJ1-1
D gene: -

CDR3 DNA: TGTGCCAGTAGTGTCAGCGGTGGCTACACCTTC
CDR3 protein: CASSVSGGYTF
V gene: TRBV19
clone size: few
J gene: TRBJ1-2
D gene: -

CDR3 DNA: TGTGCCAACAGGGGGGGGGAGACAGATACGCAGTATTTT
CDR3 protein: CANRGGETDTQYF
V gene: TRBV27
clone size: few
J gene: TRBJ2-3
D gene: -

CDR3 DNA: TGTGCCAGCAGCTTAGGGGGACAGGGCTCTAATGAAAAACTGTTTTTT
CDR3 protein: CASSLGGQGSNEKLFF
V gene: TRBV7-9
clone size: -
J gene: TRBJ1-4
D gene: TRBD1

CDR3 DNA: TGTGCCAGCAGCCCTCGGACAGGGGGCTACGAGCAGTACTTC
CDR3 protein: CASSPRTGGYEQYF
V gene: TRBV7-9
clone size: -
J gene: TRBJ2-7
D gene: TRBD1

CDR3 DNA: TGCAGCGTTGAAGAAATTCGTATGATGGGGGGCTACACCTTC
CDR3 protein: CSVEEIRMMGGYTF
V gene: TRBV29-1
clone size: -
J gene: TRBJ1-2
D gene: -

CDR3 DNA: TGCAGCGGCCTCGGGGGAAACACCATATATTTT
CDR3 protein: CSGLGGNTIYF
V gene: TRBV29-1
clone size: -
J gene: TRBJ1-3
D gene: -

CDR3 DNA: TGTGCCAGCAGTCGGGGCGGGTATGAGCAGTTCTTC
CDR3 protein: CASSRGGYEQFF
V gene: TRBV6-5
clone size: -
J gene: TRBJ2-1
D gene: -

CDR3 DNA: TGTGCCAGCAGCCGATTGGGACAGGAAGGCACTGAAGCTTTCTTT
CDR3 protein: CASSRLGQEGTEAFF
V gene: TRBV7-2
clone size: once
J gene: TRBJ1-1
D gene: TRBD1

CDR3 DNA: TGTGCCAGCAGTTTATCCCCCACCCACTCCTACGAGCAGTACTTC
CDR3 protein: CASSLSPTHSYEQYF
V gene: TRBV27
clone size: few
J gene: TRBJ2-7
D gene: -

CDR3 DNA: TGTGCCAGCAGTTACGGGGGGGAATATGGCTACACCTTC
CDR3 protein: CASSYGGEYGYTF
V gene: TRBV6-5
clone size: -
J gene: TRBJ1-2
D gene: -

CDR3 DNA: TGTGCCAGCAGTGAAGGGGTGGGTAACTATGGCTACACCTTC
CDR3 protein: CASSEGVGNYGYTF
V gene: TRBV6-1
clone size: few
J gene: TRBJ1-2
D gene: -

CDR3 DNA: TGTGCCAGCACCGCCGGAGAGGGAACGGAGCAGTTCTTC
CDR3 protein: CASTAGEGTEQFF
V gene: TRBV6-6
clone size: -
J gene: TRBJ2-1
D gene: -

CDR3 DNA: TGTGCCAGCAGTGAAGGGAGCAATCAGCCCCAGCATTTT
CDR3 protein: CASSEGSNQPQHF
V gene: TRBV6-4
clone size: -
J gene: TRBJ1-5
D gene: -

CDR3 DNA: TGCAGCGTGCCGCCCGGGAGGGACTACAATGAGCAGTTCTTC
CDR3 protein: CSVPPGRDYNEQFF
V gene: TRBV29-1
clone size: -
J gene: TRBJ2-1
D gene: TRBD2

CDR3 DNA: TGTGCCAGCAAGCCCTGGGACACAGATACGCAGTATTTT
CDR3 protein: CASKPWDTDTQYF
V gene: TRBV27
clone size: -
J gene: TRBJ2-3
D gene: -

CDR3 DNA: TGCGCCAGCAGCCAAGCACTAGGTAACAATGAGCAGTTCTTC
CDR3 protein: CASSQALGNNEQFF
V gene: TRBV4-1
clone size: once
J gene: TRBJ2-1
D gene: -

CDR3 DNA: TGTGCCAGCAGTTTAGGGGAATCCTACGAGCAGTACTTC
CDR3 protein: CASSLGESYEQYF
V gene: TRBV27
clone size: -
J gene: TRBJ2-7
D gene: -

CDR3 DNA: TGTGCCAGCAGTCTCCCCGGGACAGGGACTGAAGCTTTCTTT
CDR3 protein: CASSLPGTGTEAFF
V gene: TRBV28
clone size: few
J gene: TRBJ1-1
D gene: TRBD1

CDR3 DNA: TGTGCCAGCAGTACGGGACAGCTAGAGACCCAGTACTTC
CDR3 protein: CASSTGQLETQYF
V gene: TRBV27
clone size: few
J gene: TRBJ2-5
D gene: TRBD1

CDR3 DNA: TGTGCCAGCAGCTTATTTTATTATAGTGGGTCTGACACTGAAGCTTTCTTT
CDR3 protein: CASSLFYYSGSDTEAFF
V gene: TRBV7-8
clone size: -
J gene: TRBJ1-1
D gene: -